The 8 T cell receptor beta chains reported below all come from one sample, sequenced in a study of T-cell reconstitution after alpha-beta-depleted transplantation in children. Using unique molecular identifiers, the investigators prepared the TCRbeta library. In TCRdb, the PCR reads were re-called with MiXCR into one record per CDR3 protein. This sample yields almost 250,000 distinct CDR3 sequences, of which roughly 25% are seen a single time; roughly 2.7% belongs to the top ten. The input for sequencing was PBMCs, taken before TCRalphabeta/CD19-depleted stem cell transplant. These receptors came from a girl between 2 and 10 years old with Fanconi anemia, due to receive a stem cell transplant.

This clonotype was counted at least ten times. The chain links TRBV12-3 or TRBV12-4 to TRBJ1-5; possibly TRBD1 for D (5 bases). This CDR3 comprises 14 residues. Trimming pared 1 base from V and 2 bases from J, leaving 6 bases between. The CDR3: CASSLVQGNQPQHF. The CDR3 bases are TGTGCCAGCAGTTTAGTACAGGGCAATCAGCCCCAGCATTTT.

This chain connects TRBV5-5 to TRBJ1-1; 11 bases are shared with TRBD1. V shed 2 bases, J shed 6 bases, and the junction held 6 bases outside the gene matches. From germline, CDR1 is SGHKS and CDR2 YYEKEE (reference sequence). The CDR3 is 15 amino acids. This chain's CDR3 is CASSFSGTGGSEAFF. Written as DNA, the CDR3 is TGTGCCAGCAGCTTTTCCGGGACAGGGGGTTCTGAAGCTTTCTTT. Variable domain in full (rest from reference TRBV5-5 and TRBJ1-1): DAGVTQSPTHLIKTRGQQVTLRCSPISGHKSVSWYQQVLGQGPQFIFQYYEKEERGRGNFPDRFSARQFPNYSSELNVNALLLGDSALYLCASSFSGTGGSEAFFGQGTRLTVV.

This CDR3 reads CASIRSGGAVDEQFF. In DNA, the CDR3 is TGTGCCAGCATTAGAAGCGGGGGGGCCGTAGATGAGCAGTTCTTC. The gene calls are TRBV12-3 or TRBV12-4 and TRBJ2-1; 10 bases map to TRBD2. V was clipped by 7 bases and J by 8 bases; unmatched bases: 11. The CDR3 totals 15 residues.

There are many counts of this clonotype. The chain uses TRBV12-3 or TRBV12-4 and TRBJ1-1; 7 bases agree with TRBD1. V trimming: 10 bases; J trimming: 2 bases; junction bases outside the gene matches: 13. CDR3 size: 15 residues. CDR3: CATALVDRDNTEAFF. In nucleotides, the CDR3 is TGTGCCACCGCCCTAGTCGACAGGGACAACACTGAAGCTTTCTTT.

This clonotype was counted between two and nine times. The V gene is TRBV5-1, the J gene TRBJ2-1; 10 nucleotides align to TRBD2. The ends lost 2 bases at V and 4 bases at J; junction bases unmatched: 6. Germline CDR1 reads SGHRS; CDR2 reads YFSETQ. The CDR3 has 16 amino acids. The CDR3 reads CASSFDSGGPYNEQFF. As DNA, the CDR3 is TGCGCCAGCAGCTTTGATAGCGGGGGGCCGTACAATGAGCAGTTCTTC.

This clonotype was recorded many times. The chain combines TRBV28 with TRBJ2-7, with D possibly TRBD1 on 6 matching bases. CDR3 size: 13 residues. V lost 6 bases and J lost 4, with 13 bases in between. The germline CDR1 and CDR2 sequences are MDHEN and SYDVKM. The CDR3 nucleotides read TGTGCCAGCAGCTCCGGGACACCGTACGAGCAGTACTTC. Protein: CASSSGTPYEQYF.

The CDR3 DNA sequence: TGCGCCAGCAGCCAAGAAGGGGTTCTCTACGAGCAGTACTTC. As protein: CASSQEGVLYEQYF. The chain has TRBV4-1 and TRBJ2-7, with TRBD1 as a possible D gene (5 bases). Germline CDR1 reads MGHRA; CDR2 reads YSYEKL. The CDR3 is made up of 14 amino acids. Trimming removed 0 bases from V and 3 bases from J, with 9 bases in between.

The chain uses TRBV9 and TRBJ2-1; 7 bases match TRBD1. Germline CDR1 and CDR2: SGDLS and YYNGEE. The CDR3 runs 17 residues. J was trimmed by 4 bases and V by 2 bases; bases with no gene match: 12. Here the CDR3 DNA reads TGTGCCAGCAGCGTCTACTTAACCGGGACAGTTTACAATGAGCAGTTCTTC. It specifies CASSVYLTGTVYNEQFF.